Below, 27 T cell receptor beta chains from the same sample are listed, as sequenced in a study of T cells after yellow fever vaccination. MiXCR, run by TCRdb on the 5' RACE reads, gives a single entry per CDR3 protein. The table includes a few hundred thousand distinct CDR3 sequences, about 6.6% detected once. Sequencing was performed on PBMCs, taken roughly 45 days after the first yellow fever vaccination. These receptors came from a man between 18 and 29 years old who received the YFV17D yellow fever vaccine.

This clonotype showed up just a few times. V usage is TRBV20-1 and J usage is TRBJ1-5, with D unclear. The length of the CDR3 is 12 residues. The germline V and J ends were trimmed by 5 bases and 3 bases, with 8 bases remaining between them. CDR1 is DFQATT, CDR2 SNEGSKA, per germline (reference sequence). In DNA form, the CDR3 reads TGCAGTGCTGCAGGTTACAATCAGCCCCAGCATTTT. Its protein product is CSAAGYNQPQHF.

There are a few counts of this clonotype. The chain recombines TRBV6-1 with TRBJ2-7; D is possibly TRBD2 (5 bases). With 6 bases removed from V and 8 bases from J, the gap between germline ends came to 17 bases. The CDR3 runs 13 residues. Germline V gene lookup returns CDR1 MNHNS and CDR2 SASEGT. The CDR3 DNA reads as TGTGCCAGCAGCCCCCCGGACTCCACCCAGCAGTACTTC. Translating it yields CASSPPDSTQQYF.

The table lists this clonotype with many counts. The chain is built from TRBV24-1 and TRBJ2-3, with D possibly TRBD2 on 6 matching bases. CDR3 length: 14 residues. Trimming shortened V by 6 bases and J by 2 bases, and 11 bases separated the two germline ends. CDR1 is KGHDR, CDR2 SFDVKD, per germline. The CDR3, as DNA: TGTGCCACCAGTCCGGGGGTTTTCACAGATACGCAGTATTTT. It codes for CATSPGVFTDTQYF.

The CDR3 spells CASGRQPNSPLHF. The CDR3 DNA reads TGCGCCAGCGGAAGACAGCCCAATTCACCCCTCCACTTT. This sequence joins TRBV5-1 and TRBJ1-6; tentatively, D is TRBD1 (5 bases). CDR1 is SGHRS and CDR2 is YFSETQ in the germline V gene. The V gene lost 7 bases and the J gene lost 7 bases, with 12 bases spanning the gap. CDR3 length: 13 residues. The whole variable domain, remainder taken from reference TRBV5-1 and TRBJ1-6, is KAGVTQTPRYLIKTRGQQVTLSCSPISGHRSVSWYQQTPGQGLQFLFEYFSETQRNKGNFPGRFSGRQFSNSRSEMNVSTLELGDSALYLCASGRQPNSPLHFGNGTRLTVT.

A few counts support this clonotype. This chain links TRBV4-1 with TRBJ1-5; D is undetermined. V lost 1 base and J lost 9, with 7 bases in between. Germline values: CDR1 MGHRA, CDR2 YSYEKL. The length of the CDR3 is 12 residues. The CDR3 loop is CASSQAGGPQHF. For the CDR3, the DNA is TGCGCCAGCAGCCAAGCCGGCGGGCCCCAGCATTTT.

This clonotype was counted only a few times. The chain recombines TRBV29-1 with TRBJ1-2; D is unclear. CDR1 and CDR2 from the germline V gene are SQVTM and ANQGSEA. The CDR3 totals 14 residues. The V end lost 2 bases, the J end lost 4 bases, and 14 bases lay between the germline ends. The CDR3 DNA sequence: TGCAGCGTTGAACTCGCAGGTAGAGTCTATGGCTACACCTTC. Translated: CSVELAGRVYGYTF.

Note on this clonotype: One end of the junction fails to match germline, which may point to a read error. The V call is TRBV7-7, the J call TRBJ2-1; 12 positions match TRBD1. This CDR3 region has 15 residues. Germline V gene sequence: CDR1 SSHAT, CDR2 FNYEAQ (reference sequence). CDR3 protein: CASSSWGTGGDEQFF. CDR3 coding DNA: TGTGCTAGCAGCTCTTGGGGGACAGGGGGCGATGAGCAGTTCTTC.

V usage is TRBV23-1 and J usage is TRBJ2-7, with D unclear. TRBV23-1 counts as an open reading frame of uncertain function. The germline V and J ends were trimmed by 6 bases and 6 bases, with 33 bases remaining between them. This CDR3 is built from 19 residues. CDR3 sequence: CASSPTSIHPQVVGSEQYF. The CDR3 DNA follows: TGCGCCAGCAGCCCCACTTCAATCCATCCCCAGGTAGTTGGAAGCGAGCAGTACTTC.

The chain carries TRBV6-2 or TRBV6-3 and TRBJ2-7, with D perhaps matching TRBD1 or TRBD2 (5 bases each). There are 13 residues in the CDR3. Germline V lookup: CDR1 MNHEY, CDR2 SVGEGT. Trimming took 4 bases from V and 6 from J, leaving 13 bases between them. The CDR3 spells CASSSIGATEQYF. The DNA of the CDR3 is TGTGCCAGCAGTTCGATCGGGGCGACCGAGCAGTACTTC.

The J gene is TRBJ1-2, the V gene TRBV5-1; 8 bases match TRBD1. This CDR3 is 15 amino acids long. J lost 5 bases, V lost 4 bases, and 10 bases had no gene match. Germline CDR1 and CDR2: SGHRS and YFSETQ. CDR3 DNA sequence: TGCGCCAGCAGCCGCGGGGGACAGGCGAATTATGGCTACACCTTC. It encodes CASSRGGQANYGYTF. The complete variable domain, with remaining parts taken from reference TRBV5-1 and TRBJ1-2, reads KAGVTQTPRYLIKTRGQQVTLSCSPISGHRSVSWYQQTPGQGLQFLFEYFSETQRNKGNFPGRFSGRQFSNSRSEMNVSTLELGDSALYLCASSRGGQANYGYTFGSGTRLTVV.

The chain joins TRBV2 to TRBJ1-1; a possible D gene is TRBD1 (6 bases). The CDR3 is made up of 14 amino acids. Deletions cut 6 bases from V and 1 base from J, with 12 bases between. CDR1 and CDR2 (germline): SNHLY, FYNNEI. For the CDR3, the DNA is TGTGCCAGCAGCACAGGGTGGACGAACACTGAAGCTTTCTTT. It codes for CASSTGWTNTEAFF. The variable domain in full, with the rest retrieved from reference TRBV2 and TRBJ1-1, is EPEVTQTPSHQVTQMGQEVILRCVPISNHLYFYWYRQILGQKVEFLVSFYNNEISEKSEIFDDQFSVERPDGSNFTLKIRSTKLEDSAMYFCASSTGWTNTEAFFGQGTRLTVV.

The V and J genes are TRBV11-2 and TRBJ2-6; 9 bases fit TRBD1. The J segment lost 1 base and the V segment lost 4 bases, leaving 11 bases of the junction unmatched. CDR1 is SGHAT, CDR2 FQNNGV, per germline. The CDR3 sequence is 19 residues long. CDR3 in amino acids: CASSSRGVDRGSGANVLTF. The CDR3, as DNA: TGTGCCAGCAGCTCCCGAGGAGTGGACAGGGGTTCTGGGGCCAACGTCCTGACTTTC.

This clonotype was counted a few times. The chain is built from TRBV6-5 and TRBJ1-6; D ambiguous. The CDR3 consists of 13 residues. The V end was cut by 5 bases, the J end by 8 bases, with 10 bases between. CDR1 and CDR2 (germline): MNHEY, SVGAGI. Here the CDR3 reads CASSTLGDSPLHF. CDR3 DNA sequence: TGTGCCAGCAGTACCCTTGGGGATTCACCCCTCCACTTT.

This clonotype was picked up a small number of times. The J gene is TRBJ1-5, the V gene TRBV5-1; D is perhaps TRBD1 (5 bases). This CDR3 region has 15 residues. V lost 4 bases, J lost 4 bases, and 15 bases lay in between. Germline lookup yields CDR1 SGHRS and CDR2 YFSETQ. The CDR3 here is CASSPFPGRNQPQHF. CDR3 DNA sequence: TGCGCCAGCAGCCCTTTCCCAGGGCGGAATCAGCCCCAGCATTTT.

There are a few counts of this clonotype. This chain connects TRBV7-9 to TRBJ2-4; the D gene is possibly TRBD1 (5 bases). The length of the CDR3 is 12 residues. Germline V gene data show CDR1 as SEHNR and CDR2 as FQNEAQ (reference sequence). The germline V and J ends were trimmed by 0 bases and 15 bases, with 12 bases remaining between them. CDR3 DNA: TGTGCCAGCAGCTTAGCATCAGGGCCATTGTACTTC. Residues: CASSLASGPLYF.

This clonotype has more than one count but fewer than ten. This sequence joins TRBV3-1 and TRBJ2-2; either TRBD1 or TRBD2 may supply D (5 bases each). This CDR3 region has 16 residues. V lost 1 base to trimming and J lost 8 bases, with 17 bases between them. Per germline, CDR1 LGHDT and CDR2 YNNKEL (reference sequence). Written as DNA, the CDR3 is TGTGCCAGCAGCCAAGGAACCGGGGCCGGTCGGGGGGAGCTGTTTTTT. Its translation is CASSQGTGAGRGELFF.

This clonotype was counted only a few times. V usage is TRBV4-3 and J usage is TRBJ1-6; D is ambiguous. Trimming stripped 0 bases from V and 9 bases from J, with 12 bases between. Germline values: CDR1 LGHNA, CDR2 YSLEER. This CDR3 has 15 residues. CDR3: CASSQDSTPSSPLHF. CDR3 bases: TGCGCCAGCAGCCAAGACTCCACTCCTAGTTCACCCCTCCACTTT.

This clonotype was detected only a few times. V is TRBV15 and J is TRBJ1-1; D unresolved. Germline V lookup: CDR1 LNHNV, CDR2 YYDKDF (reference sequence). CDR3 length: 14 amino acids. With 0 bases removed from V and 1 base from J, the gap between germline ends came to 6 bases. The CDR3 spells CATSRDRQNTEAFF. In DNA, the CDR3 is TGTGCCACCAGCAGAGATAGACAGAACACTGAAGCTTTCTTT.

This chain uses TRBV6-1 with TRBJ2-6; 11 bases map to TRBD1. Per the germline V gene, CDR1 is MNHNS and CDR2 is SASEGT. The CDR3 loop spans 16 amino acids. Trimming removed 6 bases from V and 4 bases from J; junction bases left unmatched: 5. CDR3: CASRGQGASGANVLTF. In DNA, the CDR3 is TGTGCCAGCAGAGGACAGGGGGCGTCAGGGGCCAACGTCCTGACTTTC.

This clonotype has just a few counts. V is TRBV18 and J is TRBJ2-4; tentative D call: TRBD1 (6 bases). The germline V gene encodes CDR1 KGHSH and CDR2 LQKENI. The CDR3 sequence is 16 residues long. V was clipped by 3 bases and J by 0 bases, with 12 bases between them. CDR3 in amino acids: CASSPIGTLAKNIQYF. CDR3 coding DNA: TGTGCCAGCTCACCGATAGGGACACTAGCCAAAAACATTCAGTACTTC.

The chain combines TRBV7-9 with TRBJ2-5, with D possibly TRBD1 on 5 matching bases. The length of the CDR3 is 13 residues. Trimming removed 5 bases from V and 4 bases from J, with 11 bases in between. The germline gives CDR1 SEHNR, CDR2 FQNEAQ (reference sequence). This CDR3 reads CASSNDSGETQYF. The CDR3, as DNA: TGTGCCAGCAGCAACGACAGTGGAGAGACCCAGTACTTC.

This clonotype was observed a few times. The V gene is TRBV27, the J gene TRBJ1-2; D gene ambiguous. The V end lost 0 bases, the J end lost 4 bases, and 12 bases lay between the germline ends. The CDR3 has 15 residues. CDR1 and CDR2 from the germline V gene are MNHEY and SMNVEV (reference sequence). CDR3 in amino acids: CASSLSHSPFYGYTF. The CDR3 DNA is TGTGCCAGCAGTTTATCCCACAGTCCTTTCTATGGCTACACCTTC.

This clonotype was seen once. The CDR3 here is CSSRDFHRGLGNVLTF. The CDR3 nucleotides are TGCAGCTCTAGAGATTTTCACAGGGGGCTAGGCAACGTCCTGACTTTC. This chain connects TRBV20-1 to TRBJ2-6; 9 bases are shared with TRBD1. Germline V gene sequence: CDR1 DFQATT, CDR2 SNEGSKA (reference sequence). The CDR3 contains 16 residues.

In this sample, this clonotype turned up a few times. V is TRBV11-2 and J is TRBJ1-1, with D hard to call. The germline CDR1 and CDR2 sequences are SGHAT and FQNNGV. CDR3 length: 13 amino acids. V lost 5 bases, J lost 9 bases, and 16 bases lay in between. The CDR3 is CASSLTRGVQAFF. The CDR3, as DNA: TGTGCCAGCAGCCTCACACGTGGGGTTCAAGCTTTCTTT.

This chain links TRBV6-1 with TRBJ2-2; a possible D gene is TRBD2 (5 bases). The germline V and J ends were trimmed by 6 bases and 6 bases, with 8 bases remaining between them. Germline V gene sequence: CDR1 MNHNS, CDR2 SASEGT. The CDR3 totals 12 residues. This CDR3 is CASRVGAGELFF. CDR3 coding DNA: TGTGCCAGCAGGGTCGGGGCCGGGGAGCTGTTTTTT.

This clonotype has a count of ten or more. This chain uses TRBV6-2 or TRBV6-3 with TRBJ2-7; 9 positions agree with TRBD1. The V gene end was trimmed by 0 bases and the J gene end by 3 bases; junction bases not matched to a gene: 0. There are 14 residues in the CDR3. Germline CDR1 and CDR2: MNHEY and SVGEGT. In DNA form, the CDR3 reads TGTGCCAGCAGTTACTCGACAGGGGGCTACGAGCAGTACGTC. It is translated as CASSYSTGGYEQYV.

V gene TRBV20-1 combines with J gene TRBJ2-1; TRBD1 might be the D (6 bases). Germline V gene sequence: CDR1 DFQATT, CDR2 SNEGSKA (reference sequence). V dropped 6 bases and J dropped 5 bases, with 14 bases sitting between them. The CDR3 length is 13 residues. Here the CDR3 DNA reads TGCAGTGCCAGAAGGGACACACACAATGAGCAGTTCTTC. It yields the protein CSARRDTHNEQFF.